This T cell receptor (beta chain) was found in a study of blood T cell repertoires in COVID-19. Across the study: The origin of the acute and convalescent COVID-19 samples was the United States, Italy and Spain. In each case, the material was cDNA or gDNA derived from T cells, B-cell-depleted T cells, or PBMCs.

The CDR3 totals 14 residues. The ends were cut back, 2 bases at V and 6 bases at J, with 11 bases in the middle. Germline V gene lookup returns CDR1 LNHDA and CDR2 SQIVND (reference sequence). In the authors' workflow: Reference gene primer amplification in the assay estimated nucleated cell counts. Profiled with immunoSEQ multiplex PCR; TCRdb holds only in-frame clones, not every one. That table furnishes V, J and clone size, whereas the DNA furnished D and trimming. Of about 110,000 clones listed, around nine tenths are singletons. The chain carries TRBV19 and TRBJ1-5; tentatively, D is TRBD1 (5 bases). The sample consisted of peripheral blood. The receptor was derived from a man between 40 and 49 years old with acute or convalescent COVID-19. CDR3 residues: CASSITGGIQPQHF. The CDR3 nucleotides are TGTGCCAGTAGTATAACGGGGGGGATTCAGCCCCAGCATTTT. Based on the CDR3 plus reference TRBV19 and TRBJ1-5, the full variable domain is DGGITQSPKYLFRKEGQNVTLSCEQNLNHDAMYWYRQDPGQGLRLIYYSQIVNDFQKGDIAEGYSVSREKKESFPLTVTSAQKNPTAFYLCASSITGGIQPQHFGDGTRLSIL.